The 24 T cell receptor beta chains below were found in one sample sequenced in a study of T-cell reconstitution after alpha-beta-depleted transplantation in children. TCRbeta library preparation incorporated unique molecular identifiers. TCRdb passed the PCR reads through MiXCR, listing each CDR3 protein once. The sample includes about 420,000 distinct CDR3 sequences, 9.5% to 13% of them seen just once. Sample: PBMCs from the stem cell graft donor, taken from the stem cell graft. These receptors were collected from a human donor who donated a stem cell graft to a child with acute myeloid leukemia.

The V gene is TRBV7-9, the J gene TRBJ2-5, with a possible D match to TRBD2 (6 bases). The germline CDR1 and CDR2 sequences are SEHNR and FQNEAQ (reference sequence). The CDR3 is made up of 16 amino acids. V dropped 0 bases and J dropped 5 bases, with 16 bases sitting between them. This CDR3 reads CASSLARDPGVETQYF. In nucleotides, the CDR3 is TGTGCCAGCAGCTTAGCTAGGGACCCGGGAGTGGAGACCCAGTACTTC.

This clonotype was seen ten or more times. The chain combines TRBV12-3 or TRBV12-4 with TRBJ2-3; no clear D. CDR3 size: 12 residues. V lost 6 bases and J lost 5, with 9 bases in between. The CDR3 loop reads CASSRTKDTQYF. CDR3 nucleotides: TGTGCCAGCAGCCGCACCAAAGATACGCAGTATTTT.

This clonotype appeared many times. The V gene is TRBV5-1, the J gene TRBJ1-1; D possibly corresponds to TRBD1 (5 bases). Deletions cut 4 bases from V and 1 base from J, with 14 bases between. Per germline, CDR1 SGHRS and CDR2 YFSETQ. The CDR3 covers 15 residues. CDR3 coding DNA: TGCGCCAGCAGCGCAGCCATAGGGGCGAACACTGAAGCTTTCTTT. Translating gives CASSAAIGANTEAFF.

V and J are TRBV5-1 and TRBJ2-1; tentatively, D is TRBD1 (6 bases). V shed 7 bases and J shed 5 bases, with 16 bases lying between them. The CDR3 covers 14 residues. Looked up from germline, CDR1 is SGHRS and CDR2 is YFSETQ. CDR3 DNA: TGCGCCAGCTCTGGTGGGACACGAGACAATGAGCAGTTCTTC. Translating gives CASSGGTRDNEQFF. Full variable domain (rest looked up from reference TRBV5-1 and TRBJ2-1): KAGVTQTPRYLIKTRGQQVTLSCSPISGHRSVSWYQQTPGQGLQFLFEYFSETQRNKGNFPGRFSGRQFSNSRSEMNVSTLELGDSALYLCASSGGTRDNEQFFGPGTRLTVL.

The rearrangement uses TRBV12-3 or TRBV12-4 and TRBJ1-4; the D gene is possibly TRBD1 (6 bases). The CDR3 has 15 amino acids. V was trimmed by 6 bases and J by 6 bases, leaving 17 bases between them. DNA of the CDR3: TGTGCCAGCAGGAGGGGGGACACCTGGTATGAAAAACTGTTTTTT. Protein product: CASRRGDTWYEKLFF.

In its sample, this clonotype was seen many times. The genes are TRBV5-1 and TRBJ2-3; 8 nucleotides align to TRBD2. Trimming removed 5 bases from V and 0 bases from J; junction bases left unmatched: 8. The V gene's germline CDR1 is SGHRS and CDR2 YFSETQ. CDR3 size: 16 residues. The CDR3 nucleotides read TGCGCCAGCAGGCGGGGGGACTCATCTAGCACAGATACGCAGTATTTT. Translating gives CASRRGDSSSTDTQYF.

This clonotype was picked up a small number of times. V is TRBV12-3 or TRBV12-4 and J is TRBJ1-6, with unresolved D. This CDR3 contains 14 residues. V was pared by 1 base and J by 9 bases, with 10 bases between. The CDR3 nucleotides are TGTGCCAGCAGTTTAGAGGGTTACGGTTCACCCCTCCACTTT. Amino acid sequence: CASSLEGYGSPLHF.

The chain couples TRBV27 to TRBJ1-3; the D is unclear. This CDR3 has 15 amino acids. V was shortened by 4 bases and J by 1 base, with 11 bases between the two germline ends. Per germline, CDR1 MNHEY and CDR2 SMNVEV (reference sequence). CDR3 amino acids: CASSSRAGSGNTIYF. The CDR3 coding sequence is TGTGCCAGCAGTTCAAGGGCAGGTTCTGGAAACACCATATATTTT.

The V and J genes are TRBV28 and TRBJ1-2; no clear D. V shed 0 bases and J shed 5 bases, with 4 bases lying between them. Germline CDR1 and CDR2: MDHEN and SYDVKM. The CDR3 spans 12 residues. The CDR3 DNA reads TGTGCCAGCAGTTTATGGTTTTATGGCTACACCTTC. It translates to CASSLWFYGYTF.

The V and J genes are TRBV7-9 and TRBJ2-3, with D unresolved. This CDR3 is built from 10 residues. The V end was cut by 6 bases, the J end by 7 bases, with 5 bases between. Germline V gene lookup returns CDR1 SEHNR and CDR2 FQNEAQ (reference sequence). The CDR3 nucleotides read TGTGCCAGCAGAGGGAATACGCAGTATTTT. Protein: CASRGNTQYF.

The chain has TRBV5-6 and TRBJ1-2; TRBD1 aligns across 7 bases. This CDR3 has 15 residues. J was trimmed by 0 bases and V by 7 bases; bases with no gene match: 9. CDR1 is SGHDT, CDR2 YYEEEE, per germline. The DNA of the CDR3 is TGTGCCAGCGGAGGGACAGACCACTCTAACTATGGCTACACCTTC. It encodes CASGGTDHSNYGYTF. The full variable domain, its missing parts supplied by reference TRBV5-6 and TRBJ1-2, is DAGVTQSPTHLIKTRGQQVTLRCSPKSGHDTVSWYQQALGQGPQFIFQYYEEEERQRGNFPDRFSGHQFPNYSSELNVNALLLGDSALYLCASGGTDHSNYGYTFGSGTRLTVV.

This clonotype showed up just a few times. The chain joins TRBV5-7 to TRBJ2-1; 10 bases fit TRBD2. TRBV5-7 qualifies as an ORF whose function is uncertain. The CDR3 is made up of 16 amino acids. The V gene end was trimmed by 3 bases and the J gene end by 7 bases; junction bases not matched to a gene: 10. The chain's CDR3 is CASSSQREGQKNEQFF. CDR3 nucleotide sequence: TGTGCCAGCAGCTCGCAGCGGGAGGGCCAGAAGAATGAGCAGTTCTTC.

This clonotype appeared a few times. The rearrangement joins TRBV5-1 to TRBJ1-2; D possibly corresponds to TRBD1 (5 bases). CDR3 length equals 14 residues. Germline V gene sequence: CDR1 SGHRS, CDR2 YFSETQ. V was cut by 2 bases and J by 7 bases, with 15 bases left in between. CDR3 in DNA: TGCGCCAGCAGCTTTCGGGGACCCGAAGGTGGCTACACCTTC. Its translation: CASSFRGPEGGYTF.

V and J are TRBV13 and TRBJ1-2; D gene uncertain. Germline V gene data show CDR1 as PRHDT and CDR2 as FYEKMQ (reference sequence). Trimming cost V 4 bases and J 4 bases, with 10 bases left between them. The CDR3 covers 13 residues. DNA for the CDR3: TGTGCCAGCAGCTCTGGCCGGGGCTATGGCTACACCTTC. It translates to CASSSGRGYGYTF.

The chain uses TRBV5-1 and TRBJ2-7; no clear D. Per germline, CDR1 SGHRS and CDR2 YFSETQ. The CDR3 has 13 residues. V was trimmed by 4 bases and J by 3 bases, leaving 11 bases between them. As DNA, the CDR3 is TGCGCCAGCAGCCCATCTAAAGACTACGAGCAGTACTTC. Translated, it gives CASSPSKDYEQYF.

The table lists this clonotype with a few counts. At one end the junction does not follow the germline gene, possibly because of a read error. The chain has TRBV12-3 or TRBV12-4 and TRBJ2-5; TRBD1 or TRBD2 may be the D gene (5 bases each). This CDR3 has 15 residues. The CDR3 region has the DNA TGTGCCAGCAGTTGGGACCGACAATCAAGAGAGGCCCAGTACTTC. This gives the protein CASSWDRQSREAQYF.

The table lists this clonotype with a few counts. The junction differs from germline at one of its ends, possibly a read error. J is TRBJ2-3 and V is TRBV18; D remains ambiguous. The length of the CDR3 is 15 residues. CDR1 and CDR2 (germline): KGHSH, LQKENI. The CDR3 loop is CASSPPASATDTHYF. CDR3 coding DNA: TGTGCCAGCTCACCGCCGGCTAGTGCAACAGATACGCATTATTTT. The whole variable domain, remainder taken from reference TRBV18 and TRBJ2-3, is NAGVMQNPRHLVRRRGQEARLRCSPMKGHSHVYWYRQLPEEGLKFMVYLQKENIIDESGMPKERFSAEFPKEGPSILRIQQVVRGDSAAYFCASSPPASATDTHYFGPGTRLTVL.

The rearrangement links TRBV11-2 to TRBJ2-3; no definite D call. This CDR3 region has 12 residues. Germline V CDR1 and CDR2: SGHAT, FQNNGV. Between the trimmed V and J ends, which lost 4 bases and 8 bases, there was a span of 10 bases. CDR3 nucleotide sequence: TGTGCCAGCAGCTCTGTACGTGGTACGCAGTATTTT. Translation gives CASSSVRGTQYF.

The count of this clonotype is one. V and J are TRBV20-1 and TRBJ2-3, with D possibly TRBD1 on 6 matching bases. The CDR3 totals 15 residues. Germline V gene data show CDR1 as DFQATT and CDR2 as SNEGSKA (reference sequence). The germline V and J ends were trimmed by 3 bases and 8 bases, with 21 bases remaining between them. CDR3 DNA: TGCAGTGCTAGTGAGGCCGTGGGTGGGGGCGGTACGCAGTATTTT. Protein: CSASEAVGGGGTQYF.

This clonotype has only a few counts. The V call is TRBV25-1, the J call TRBJ1-3; no reliable D call. The V gene's germline CDR1 is MGHDK and CDR2 SYGVNS. V lost 1 base and J 9 bases, leaving 16 bases between the germline ends. This CDR3 region has 15 residues. CDR3 amino acids: CASSELASWGSTIYF. The CDR3 bases are TGTGCCAGCAGTGAATTGGCCAGTTGGGGATCCACCATATATTTT.

This clonotype was recorded a few times. The chain is built from TRBV3-1 and TRBJ1-6, with unresolved D. Per the germline V gene, CDR1 is LGHDT and CDR2 is YNNKEL (reference sequence). CDR3 length: 12 amino acids. The V and J ends lost 4 bases and 6 bases respectively, with 4 bases between them. The CDR3 DNA reads TGTGCCAGCAGCCGGGCTAATTCACCCCTCCACTTT. Its protein product is CASSRANSPLHF.

This clonotype has a handful of counts. V is TRBV6-1 and J is TRBJ1-6; possibly TRBD1 for D (5 bases). The germline V gene encodes CDR1 MNHNS and CDR2 SASEGT. Trimming pared 6 bases from V and 3 bases from J, leaving 12 bases between. The CDR3 length is 15 residues. This CDR3 is CASRAGTYYNSPLHF. CDR3 bases: TGTGCCAGCAGAGCCGGGACCTACTATAATTCACCCCTCCACTTT.

This clonotype was observed a handful of times. The chain combines TRBV15 with TRBJ2-7; maybe TRBD1 (5 bases). V was pared by 0 bases and J by 5 bases, with 17 bases between. Germline assignment: CDR1 LNHNV and CDR2 YYDKDF (reference sequence). The CDR3 consists of 16 residues. In DNA, the CDR3 is TGTGCCACCAGCAGAGAGGGGCCCCCTACGGCCGACGAGCAGTACTTC. Its translation is CATSREGPPTADEQYF.

This clonotype showed up just a few times. This chain uses TRBV11-2 with TRBJ2-2, with D perhaps TRBD2 (5 bases). Germline CDR1 and CDR2: SGHAT and FQNNGV. This CDR3 spans 15 amino acids. V dropped 6 bases and J dropped 7 bases, with 18 bases sitting between them. This CDR3 is CASRVIGGLGGELFF. CDR3 in DNA: TGTGCCAGCAGGGTCATAGGAGGCCTGGGCGGGGAGCTGTTTTTT.